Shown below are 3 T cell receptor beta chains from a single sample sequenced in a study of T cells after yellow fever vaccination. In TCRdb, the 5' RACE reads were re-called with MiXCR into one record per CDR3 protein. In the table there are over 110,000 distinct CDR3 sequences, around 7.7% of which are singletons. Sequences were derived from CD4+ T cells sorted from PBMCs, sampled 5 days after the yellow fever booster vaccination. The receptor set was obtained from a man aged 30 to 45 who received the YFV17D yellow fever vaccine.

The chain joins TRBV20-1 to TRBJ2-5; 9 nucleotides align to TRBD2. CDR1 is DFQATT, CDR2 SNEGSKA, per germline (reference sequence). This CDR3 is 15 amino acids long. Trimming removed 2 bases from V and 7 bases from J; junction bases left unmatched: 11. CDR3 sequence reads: CSARPPTSGTGTQYF. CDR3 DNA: TGCAGTGCTAGACCCCCGACTAGCGGAACGGGGACCCAGTACTTC.

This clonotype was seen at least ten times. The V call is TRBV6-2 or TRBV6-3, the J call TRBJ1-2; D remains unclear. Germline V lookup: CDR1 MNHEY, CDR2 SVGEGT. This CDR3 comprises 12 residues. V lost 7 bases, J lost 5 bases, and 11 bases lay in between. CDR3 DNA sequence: TGTGCCAGCACCTCGGGATCTTATGGCTACACCTTC. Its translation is CASTSGSYGYTF.

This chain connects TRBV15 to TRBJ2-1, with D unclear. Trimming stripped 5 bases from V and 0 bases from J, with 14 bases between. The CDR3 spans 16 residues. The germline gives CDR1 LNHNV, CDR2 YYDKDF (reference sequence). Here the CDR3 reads CATSEILIPSYNEQFF. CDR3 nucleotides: TGTGCCACCAGCGAAATTCTAATACCCTCCTACAATGAGCAGTTCTTC.